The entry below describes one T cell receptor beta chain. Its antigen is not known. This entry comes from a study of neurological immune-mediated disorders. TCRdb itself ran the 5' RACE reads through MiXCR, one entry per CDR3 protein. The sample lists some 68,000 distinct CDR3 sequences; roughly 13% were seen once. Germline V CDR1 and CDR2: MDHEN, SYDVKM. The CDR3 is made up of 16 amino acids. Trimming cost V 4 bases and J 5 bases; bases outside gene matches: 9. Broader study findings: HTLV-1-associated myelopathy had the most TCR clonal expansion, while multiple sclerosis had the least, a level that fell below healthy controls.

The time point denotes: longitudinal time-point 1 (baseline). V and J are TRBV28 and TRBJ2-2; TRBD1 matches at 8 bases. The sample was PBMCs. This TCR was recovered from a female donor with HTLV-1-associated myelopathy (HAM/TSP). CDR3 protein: CASSSPDREVTGELFF. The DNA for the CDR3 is TGTGCCAGCAGTTCGCCGGACAGGGAGGTAACCGGGGAGCTGTTTTTT. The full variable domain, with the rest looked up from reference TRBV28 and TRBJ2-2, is DVKVTQSSRYLVKRTGEKVFLECVQDMDHENMFWYRQDPGLGLRLIYFSYDVKMKEKGDIPEGYSVSREKKERFSLILESASTNQTSMYLCASSSPDREVTGELFFGEGSRLTVL.